This T cell receptor (beta chain) was captured in a study of tumor-infiltrating lymphocytes in primary liver carcinoma (dated 2017 in TCRdb). Context from the whole study: Roughly five patients with histopathologically diagnosed primary liver carcinoma underwent surgical resection in China between November 2015 and March 2016. Across five regions of each liver tumor, along with adjacent normal tissue and blood, the study brought together TCRbeta repertoire sequencing, expression microarrays and whole-exome sequencing. Of the five patients, three men and two women aged 30 to 69 years, four had hepatocellular carcinoma and one had combined HCC and intrahepatic cholangiocarcinoma. A total of some 35 specimens from 5 patients underwent TCRbeta repertoire sequencing, comprising approximately 25 tumor regions, 5 adjacent noncancerous liver tissues and 5 peripheral blood samples. Tumors of the five patients were stage T1-T3 N0M0 with maximum diameters of roughly 4.2 to 10 cm. Technical replicate repertoires showed high reproducibility, with mean shared-clone rates about 0.86 and correlation coefficients above 0.98. Each sample produced roughly 3.5 to 7.13 million productive TCRbeta reads, and read depth showed no significant difference between tissue types. Overall study results and their limits: Pairs of tumor regions showed greater repertoire overlap (mean about 35%) than tumor-adjacent pairs (roughly 17%) or tumor-blood pairs (roughly 15%), which is consistent with antigen-driven expansion. Only the TCR beta chain was sequenced, so true repertoire diversity is likely underestimated because unpaired alpha chains were not captured. Comparison of CD4+ and CD8+ T cell repertoires was precluded by the use of bulk unsorted samples. The top 250 clones accounted for a significantly greater share of the repertoire in tumors than in blood (p = 0.039). With just a handful of patients in the study, the authors point out that the findings should be validated in a larger study.

V is cut by 3 bases and J by 1 base, and the space between the germline ends is 9 bases. Spanning cysteine to phenylalanine, the CDR3 consists of 13 amino acids. The CDR3 DNA has 39 bases and is translated from base 1. In the germline V gene, CDR1 corresponds to SQVTM and CDR2 to ANQGSEA. In its sample, this clonotype was seen many times. Its antigen is currently not known. Per-nucleotide qualities are absent, and no much larger clonotype sits a single base away. Using a constant-region primer and ProtoScript II reverse transcriptase, TCRbeta-specific cDNA was reverse-transcribed from roughly 500 ng total RNA. Construction of the TCRbeta libraries relied on three nested rounds of multiplex PCR, following a slightly modified ARM-PCR procedure. The first two PCR rounds used multiplex TRBV1-TRBV30 forward primers with a Cbeta reverse primer, each for approximately 9 cycles. A final 25-cycle PCR with Deep VentR polymerase added sample barcodes and Illumina adapters. Before sequencing, amplicons of 200-500 bp were gel-purified using a QIAquick gel extraction kit. An Illumina HiSeq 2500 was used to sequence the TCRbeta amplicons, generating 250-bp paired-end reads. The original pipeline was this. Quality trimming of reads was performed with Trimmomatic v0.33, and paired reads were merged with FLASH v1.2.11 so that full CDR3 sequences could be recovered. V, D and J germline segments were assigned to the rearranged TCRbeta sequences by MiGEC v1.2.1b. Clonotype statistics and Shannon-Wiener diversity indices were calculated with VDJtools v1.0.0. Except for diversity analysis, only the 250 most abundant clonotypes of each sample were used in subsequent analyses to reduce sampling bias. TCRdb trimmed public reads at Q25 via fastp, called clones via MiXCR and kept in-frame beta chains. Entries that share a CDR3 protein sequence are merged under the most common genes and DNA. TCRdb, rather than the study authors, made the V and J calls. This sample is represented by about 310,000 distinct CDR3 sequences; roughly two thirds of them were singletons. Of the sample, 9% to 10% is held by the ten largest clones.

RNA from unsorted whole blood was extracted with TRIzol reagent, and germline DNA was obtained with the DNeasy Blood & Tissue kit. At the time of sampling, the patients were treatment-naive and had chronic HBV infection. Before surgery, 3 to 4.5 milliliters of peripheral blood were collected into K2EDTA tubes. The V gene is TRBV29-1 and the J gene is TRBJ1-1; no D gene can be assigned with confidence. The sample comprised peripheral blood. The TCR originated in a man aged 35 to 55 with primary liver carcinoma and hepatitis B virus infection. The CDR3 is CSVEGSGNTEAFF. The DNA sequence is TGCAGCGTTGAGGGGTCGGGGAACACTGAAGCTTTCTTT.